This T cell receptor (beta chain) was found in a study of post-analysis software for immune sequencing data. Notes on the study in general: F measure grouped same-batch samples tightly together. Patients with multiple sclerosis recorded significantly lower normalized Chao1 diversity than controls, the study found. Compared with controls, patients had more of 4 to 6 TRBV segments, including TRBV5-6, TRBV5-1 and TRBV20-1.

This CDR3 region has 11 residues. The trim removed 3 bases at V and 10 bases at J, leaving 2 bases unmatched. In germline, CDR1 is DFQATT, CDR2 SNEGSKA (reference sequence). This clonotype has only a few counts. The antigen is not known. Unique molecular identifiers had been added to the TCR beta cDNA libraries. Some 500,000 cDNA molecules were obtained from about 0.98 to 11 million T cells. TCRdb processed the PCR reads anew with MiXCR; each CDR3 protein has one entry. The sample lists roughly 730,000 distinct CDR3 sequences; 25% to 30% were seen once. This chain joins TRBV20-1 and TRBJ1-4, with 7 bases lining up with TRBD1. The clonotype originates from a girl aged 5-17 years with multiple sclerosis. Sequenced material: blood. The CDR3 sequence is CSARNRGKLFF. CDR3 nucleotide sequence: TGCAGTGCTAGGAACAGGGGAAAACTGTTTTTT.